A selection of T cell receptor beta chains follows, all from one sample in a study of blood T cell repertoires in COVID-19. Sequencing used immunoSEQ multiplex PCR; TCRdb keeps in-frame clones, though not all of them. The sample lists nearly 350,000 clones; about 87% were seen once. The sample consisted of peripheral blood. The receptors were sampled from a woman aged 50 to 60 with COVID-19, enrolled during active disease. The CDR3 runs from the conserved cysteine through the conserved F or W.

j_gene | v_gene | CDR3aa
TRBJ1-2 | TRBV5-1 | CASSLDGAYGYTF
TRBJ1-2 | TRBV19 | CASGRDRGPGGYTF
TRBJ1-5 | TRBV6-2/TRBV6-3 | CASSSRTGKVEPQHF
TRBJ1-4 | TRBV30 | CARGGGGSNEKLFF
TRBJ2-1 | TRBV6-5 | CASHRGPSYNEQFF
TRBJ2-1 | TRBV7-2 | CASSSGASGRARYNEQFF
TRBJ2-1 | TRBV7-3 | CASSSTGGNEQFF
TRBJ2-7 | TRBV10-2 | CASRWGQNSYEQYF
TRBJ2-1 | TRBV5-1 | CASSLRTGGNEQFF
TRBJ2-7 | TRBV5-4 | CASSRDSATYEQYF
TRBJ1-1 | TRBV6-2/TRBV6-3 | CASSYPGQAGAFF
TRBJ2-3 | TRBV6-5 | CASRRARGTDTQYF
TRBJ1-2 | TRBV6-5 | CASSGQYYGYTF
TRBJ2-5 | TRBV23-1 | CASAGLAGAELDFETQYF
TRBJ2-3 | TRBV4-1 | CASSQVSGQGFMDTQYF
TRBJ1-1 | TRBV7-9 | CASSWTGGNTEAFF
TRBJ1-2 | TRBV4-3 | CASSQDATGSGYTF
TRBJ1-2 | TRBV5-1 | CASSSDSYQRYTF
TRBJ2-7 | TRBV5-1 | CASSSTSGGSYEQYF
TRBJ1-1 | TRBV5-1 | CASSSGALTEAFF
TRBJ2-1 | TRBV27 | CASSLSRTSGRAGTYNEQFF
TRBJ2-1 | TRBV9 | CASSVEPGSSYNEQFF
TRBJ1-1 | TRBV6-4 | CASSDYRNTEAFF
TRBJ2-5 | TRBV30 | CAWSLGGLAGRETQYF
TRBJ1-1 | TRBV29-1 | CSVEGLLGNTEAFF
TRBJ2-3 | TRBV19 | CAISDRGRDTQYF
TRBJ2-3 | TRBV15 | CATSRVGGPGTDTQYF
TRBJ2-1 | TRBV5-1 | CASSSLAGTSYNEQFF
TRBJ2-7 | TRBV5-4 | CASSHLYPVREQYF
TRBJ2-3 | TRBV19 | CASSPTGDTQYF
TRBJ1-2 | TRBV5-6 | CASSPTATGALDYGYTF
TRBJ2-7 | TRBV7-2 | CASSLGLAGGTGYF
TRBJ2-2 | TRBV6-2/TRBV6-3 | CASSRTGWNTGELFF
TRBJ2-7 | TRBV7-9 | CASSFEGSTGF
TRBJ1-6 | TRBV7-8 | CASSLGAGSKYNSPLHF
TRBJ1-4 | TRBV5-4 | CASSWTGAAPARKLFF
TRBJ1-5 | TRBV4-1 | CASSQGQTTGFGNQPQHF
TRBJ2-7 | TRBV15 | CATSRTGTGTYEQYF
TRBJ2-2 | TRBV9 | CASSVLQGANTGELFF
TRBJ2-5 | TRBV7-3 | CASSLVGTGDQETQYF
TRBJ1-2 | TRBV5-4 | CASSPAGGQLYGYTF
TRBJ1-4 | TRBV19 | CASSPRTGGNEKLFF
TRBJ1-5 | TRBV21-1 | CASRRTTVHNQPQHF
TRBJ1-2 | TRBV4-1 | CASSHLGGQGYTF
TRBJ2-1 | TRBV4-1 | CASSQDPGTSGRVVNEQFF
TRBJ2-1 | TRBV5-4 | CASSLGRGLARNDEQFF
TRBJ1-5 | TRBV24-1 | CATSETGTGSRQPQHF
TRBJ2-5 | TRBV7-8 | CASSFKRRETQYF
TRBJ2-3 | TRBV5-4 | CASSLEIARASTDTQYF
TRBJ1-2 | TRBV7-8 | CASTPERARYSYTF
TRBJ1-2 | TRBV6-2/TRBV6-3 | CASSYSIGTGSASYTF
TRBJ2-1 | TRBV28 | CASSLGRVDEQFF
TRBJ2-2 | TRBV6-2/TRBV6-3 | CASSPLYGELFF
TRBJ1-1 | TRBV7-2 | CASSAWADYNAVANTEAFF
TRBJ1-4 | TRBV30 | CAWSEGVGPTNEKLFF
TRBJ1-2 | TRBV18 | CASSERTVGVDGYTF
TRBJ2-1 | TRBV6-1 | CASSERKGTGVYNEQFF
TRBJ1-2 | TRBV5-1 | CASSLEDIYGYTF
TRBJ2-7 | TRBV27 | CARNREWDADEQYF
TRBJ2-4 | TRBV19 | CATTQRGVKNIQYF